This passage covers 19 T cell receptor beta chains from one sample sequenced in a study of sequential checkpoint blockade in melanoma. Using immunoSEQ multiplex PCR, the repertoire was profiled, and TCRdb retains in-frame clones only, with some absent. Among about 27,000 clones listed, around 77% were seen once. This sample's treatment: randomized to nivolumab then ipilimumab (arm A) or the reverse (arm B). The sequences come from CD8+ T cells sorted from blood (inferred from file names), collected from a patient given nivolumab and ipilimumab in sequence. These receptors were taken from a human donor with melanoma.

This clone is medium-sized within its sample. This chain links TRBV6-4 with TRBJ2-3; 9 positions agree with TRBD2. The germline gives CDR1 MRHNA, CDR2 SNTAGT. V gave up 0 bases and J gave up 5 bases; unmatched junction bases: 3. The CDR3 is 15 residues long. In DNA form, the CDR3 reads TGTGCCAGCAGTGACTCGGCGGGGGGGATAGATACGCAGTATTTT. Its protein product is CASSDSAGGIDTQYF.

The V and J genes are TRBV21-1 and TRBJ2-4; the table's D call of TRBD1 was not tested on the DNA. TRBV21-1 is tagged as a pseudogene. This CDR3 comprises 20 residues. DNA for the CDR3: TGTGCCAGCAGCTCGAGAAGGGGACAGGGCCTTATTTTGGCCAAAAACATTCAGTACTTC. Its protein is CASSSRRGQGLILAKNIQYF.

In DNA, the CDR3 is TGTGCCTGGAGTGACCCCCCCCCAGGGGGCTTAAACACTGAAGCTTTCTTT. As protein: CAWSDPPPGGLNTEAFF. This rearrangement joins TRBV30 to TRBJ1-1, with 8 bases identical to TRBD1. The V gene's germline CDR1 is GTSNPN and CDR2 SVGIG (reference sequence). Trimming cost V 1 base and J 2 bases; bases outside gene matches: 12. This CDR3 comprises 17 residues.

This clone ranks as medium-sized. The chain recombines TRBV27 with TRBJ2-5; a weak D match, TRBD2 (5 bases). The CDR3 runs to 13 residues. In germline, CDR1 is MNHEY, CDR2 SMNVEV (reference sequence). With 8 bases removed from V and 5 bases from J, the gap between germline ends came to 15 bases. The CDR3 protein is CASAMERWETQYF. The CDR3 DNA sequence: TGTGCCAGCGCGATGGAGCGGTGGGAGACCCAGTACTTC.

The V gene is TRBV9, the J gene TRBJ2-3; D perhaps matches TRBD2 (5 bases). CDR3 length equals 15 residues. The V end lost 0 bases, the J end lost 1 base, and 9 bases lay between the germline ends. The germline V gene has CDR1 SGDLS and CDR2 YYNGEE. CDR3: CASSVAGVGTDTQYF. CDR3 nucleotides: TGTGCCAGCAGCGTAGCCGGGGTCGGCACAGATACGCAGTATTTT.

V usage is TRBV9 and J usage is TRBJ1-4; 9 nucleotides match TRBD1. CDR3 length equals 15 residues. The V segment lost 3 bases and the J segment 8 bases; nucleotides outside the gene matches: 8. CDR1 is SGDLS and CDR2 is YYNGEE in the germline V gene. DNA of the CDR3: TGTGCCAGCAGCGAACAGGGGGCGGGTTTAGAAAAACTGTTTTTT. Protein sequence: CASSEQGAGLEKLFF.

The V and J genes are TRBV27 and TRBJ1-2; D is unclear. Trimming pared 0 bases from V and 8 bases from J, leaving 10 bases between. Looked up from germline, CDR1 is MNHEY and CDR2 is SMNVEV (reference sequence). The CDR3 contains 13 residues. CDR3 amino acids: CASSLSYEAGYTF. CDR3 bases: TGTGCCAGCAGTTTATCGTATGAGGCCGGCTACACCTTC.

V usage is TRBV2 and J usage is TRBJ2-7; 7 nucleotides agree with TRBD1. Trimming cost V 10 bases and J 0 bases; bases outside gene matches: 6. The CDR3 has 13 amino acids. The germline V gene encodes CDR1 SNHLY and CDR2 FYNNEI. This chain's CDR3 is CATTRDSSYEQYF. The CDR3 nucleotides read TGTGCCACCACCCGGGACAGCTCCTACGAGCAGTACTTC.

This clone was recorded only once. The chain couples TRBV5-6 to TRBJ2-5; 8 bases are a match to TRBD1. CDR3 length: 18 amino acids. The ends lost 0 bases at V and 1 base at J; junction bases unmatched: 11. Germline-derived CDR1 and CDR2 are SGHDT and YYEEEE. The CDR3 nucleotides are TGTGCCAGCAGCTTGGGGCAGGGGGCGATACCACCCCAAGAGACCCAGTACTTC. It translates to CASSLGQGAIPPQETQYF.

CDR3 sequence (DNA): TGTGCCAGTACGGCCCCCCGGGGCTACAATGAGCAGTTCTTC. This translates into CASTAPRGYNEQFF. This chain links TRBV7-9 with TRBJ2-1; maybe TRBD2 (5 bases). The CDR3 runs to 14 residues. Germline lookup yields CDR1 SEHNR and CDR2 FQNEAQ (reference sequence). Deletions cut 9 bases from V and 3 bases from J, with 15 bases between.

The chain has TRBV7-5 and TRBJ2-2; the table calls TRBD2, which could not be checked here. TRBV7-5 is marked as a pseudogene. This CDR3 comprises 18 residues. CDR3 coding DNA: TGTGTCAGAAGCTTAGGGAGGGAAGCCTGTAGCAGGACCGGGGAGCTGTTTTTT. Protein: CVRSLGREACSRTGELFF.

The chain employs TRBV28 and TRBJ2-3; D not certain. The CDR3 is 17 amino acids. Germline V gene sequence: CDR1 MDHEN, CDR2 SYDVKM. Trimming left V 2 bases short and J 0 bases short, with 15 bases between. CDR3 DNA: TGTGCCAGCAGTTTACCCTCGGTTTGGGCTAGCACAGATACGCAGTATTTT. Translation: CASSLPSVWASTDTQYF.

The chain combines TRBV4-3 with TRBJ1-6; 8 bases are shared with TRBD1. The germline CDR1 and CDR2 sequences are LGHNA and YSLEER. The V segment lost 0 bases and the J segment 10 bases; nucleotides outside the gene matches: 5. CDR3 length equals 15 residues. The CDR3, as DNA: TGCGCCAGCAGCCAAGATCAGGGGGCGAGATCACCCCTCCACTTT. Translating gives CASSQDQGARSPLHF.

The rearrangement uses TRBV6-5 and TRBJ1-1; no reliable D call. Germline-derived CDR1 and CDR2 are MNHEY and SVGAGI. This CDR3 is built from 14 residues. Trimming removed 8 bases from V and 0 bases from J, with 13 bases in between. CDR3 sequence reads: CASRPNYMNTEAFF. The CDR3 region has the DNA TGTGCCAGCCGTCCGAATTACATGAACACTGAAGCTTTCTTT.

This chain joins TRBV4-3 and TRBJ2-1, with D unresolved. Germline V gene sequence: CDR1 LGHNA, CDR2 YSLEER. Trimming took off 2 bases at V and 6 bases at J, with 11 bases between the two ends. CDR3 length equals 14 residues. CDR3 residues: CASSQYLRGNEQFF. The CDR3 nucleotides read TGCGCCAGCAGCCAATACTTGAGAGGCAATGAGCAGTTCTTC.

The rearrangement joins TRBV9 to TRBJ1-1; 8 nucleotides line up with TRBD1. Germline trimming cut 3 bases from V and 1 base from J; bases unmatched to any gene: 8. The CDR3 totals 16 residues. The germline CDR1 and CDR2 sequences are SGDLS and YYNGEE. CDR3 residues: CASSGGRDRSNTEAFF. The CDR3, as DNA: TGTGCCAGCAGCGGGGGGCGGGACAGGTCGAACACTGAAGCTTTCTTT.

The chain recombines TRBV28 with TRBJ2-3, with 8 bases fitting TRBD2. The J segment lost 3 bases and the V segment lost 3 bases, leaving 5 bases of the junction unmatched. Germline V gene data show CDR1 as MDHEN and CDR2 as SYDVKM. The CDR3 is 15 residues long. CDR3 sequence (DNA): TGTGCCAGCAGTTTCCAGCGGGGGTGGACAGATACGCAGTATTTT. This gives the protein CASSFQRGWTDTQYF.

The chain combines TRBV28 with TRBJ2-7; TRBD2 matches 8 bases. V was clipped by 2 bases and J by 12 bases; unmatched bases: 3. Germline CDR1 MDHEN, CDR2 SYDVKM. The CDR3 spans 11 residues. The DNA for the CDR3 is TGTGCCAGCAGTTTAGGCCGGGAGGGGTACTTC. This sequence encodes CASSLGREGYF.

CDR3 sequence (DNA): TGTGCCTGGAGTGTGGGAGCTGGCTACGAGCAGTACTTC. This gives the protein CAWSVGAGYEQYF. J is TRBJ2-7 and V is TRBV30, with a possible D match to TRBD2 (5 bases). Germline V gives CDR1 GTSNPN, CDR2 SVGIG (reference sequence). Trimming left V 0 bases short and J 3 bases short, with 9 bases between. The CDR3 is 13 residues long.